This TCR beta chain was identified during a study of T cell repertoires in cytomegalovirus infection (dated by TCRdb to about 2019). Regarding the study in general: The peptide stimulations were aimed at well-studied HLA-B-restricted epitopes as well as recently identified HLA-C-restricted CMV epitopes, whose presentation resists viral immunomodulation. Donor HLA type was relevant to the analysis, because carriage of CMV infection together with the matching HLA type was indicated by public TCR beta signatures. General study outcomes and caveats: The ex vivo response was dominated by HLA-C-restricted CMV-specific TCR beta clonotypes, which also provided the single most frequent clonotype in two of eight donors. In both this cohort and an independent roughly 330-donor cohort, the cumulative frequency of public TCR beta family members distinguished carriers of CMV infection plus the relevant HLA type.

After removal of 2 bases from V and 9 bases from J, the junction retains 14 bases not matched to a gene. From cysteine to phenylalanine, the CDR3 is 18 amino acids long. Just CDR3 DNA is preserved here, 54 bases in frame from base 1. The germline V gene yields MDHEN for CDR1 and SYDVKM for CDR2. What the treatment or condition label conveys for this sample: in vitro stimulation with specific CMV peptide epitopes to enrich CMV-specific T cells. As to this clonotype: Its cognate antigen has yet to be identified. Base qualities are missing; no much larger clone stands one base away.

Sequencing took place on an Illumina HiSeq 1500. TCRdb reprocessed the public reads (quality trimming at Q25 with fastp, clone calling with MiXCR) and kept in-frame beta chains. Every entry covers one CDR3 protein and lists the most common genes and DNA from its rows. Here the sample has some 800,000 distinct CDR3 sequences; roughly 33% occur a single time. Clones ranked in the top ten supply 12% of the sample. This sequence originates from a human donor in good health (CMV status not recorded). Some clones in this sample may be carry-over from other donors' samples. This material consisted of cultured CD8+ T cells from PBMCs, taken from culture after CMV antigen stimulation. The chain links TRBV28 with TRBJ2-1, and 12 junctional nucleotides match TRBD2. The nucleotides are TGTGCCAGCAGTTTAATCCGGGCACTAGCGGGGGGCTCCGGTGAGCAGTTCTTC. It translates as CASSLIRALAGGSGEQFF.